This T cell receptor beta chain was documented in a study of shared clonotypes between healthy human individuals. Germline V gene data show CDR1 as SGHTA and CDR2 as FQGTGA. The V and J ends lost 5 bases and 1 base respectively, with 18 bases between them. The CDR3 is 18 amino acids. Assay execution took place at the deep level. Sorted-subset replicate PCR reactions were performed with about 200 ng DNA, corresponding to 30,000 or so T cell genomes. The authors' processing: Junction-only sequences produced by ImmunoSEQ had no quality scores, so filtering differed. Produced via immunoSEQ multiplex PCR; TCRdb's table is partial and in-frame only. V and J calls plus clone size are reproduced from that table; the DNA served to infer D and trimming. Among around 2.1 million clones listed, 90% to 95% were seen once. It was CD45RO-negative cells, positively selected for CCR7, that made up naive CD8 cells, with terminally differentiated effector memory CD45RA+ cells excluded.

The clonotype was recovered from a man younger than 35 in good health. Some clones in this sample may be carry-over from other donors' samples. The chain uses TRBV7-3 and TRBJ2-6; D is undetermined. Sequencing was performed on naive CD8+ T cells from PBMCs. CDR3: CASSLLGPPISGANVLTF. The CDR3 nucleotides read TGTGCCAGCAGCCTATTAGGGCCTCCGATATCTGGGGCCAACGTCCTGACTTTC. The full variable domain, in which reference TRBV7-3 and TRBJ2-6 provide the parts outside the CDR3, is GAGVSQTPSNKVTEKGKYVELRCDPISGHTALYWYRQSLGQGPEFLIYFQGTGAADDSGLPNDRFFAVRPEGSVSTLKIQRTERGDSAVYLCASSLLGPPISGANVLTFGAGSRLTVL.